This is a list of T cell receptor beta chains from one sample in a study of Ad26.COV2.S vaccination and SARS-CoV-2 variants. TCRdb keeps only in-frame clones here, not all; method: immunoSEQ multiplex PCR. The repertoire holds a few hundred thousand clones, with about nine tenths as singletons. The sequencing here drew on peripheral blood, taken in a trial of Ad26.COV2.S vaccine versus placebo. The receptor set was obtained from a person aged 18-65 years who received the Ad26.COV2.S COVID-19 vaccine or a placebo. Each CDR3 is given with its conserved first and last residue. Each record gives: CDR3 protein, CDR3 DNA, D gene, V gene, J gene, clone size. A D gene is named only where the DNA matches it firmly. Only some rows state a clone size, as once, few, many or a class for expanded clones.

CASSDTDTEAFF,TGTGCCAGCAGTGACACTGACACTGAAGCTTTCTTT,-,TRBV2,TRBJ1-1,-
CATSPPGRGNEQFF,TGTGCCACCAGCCCCCCGGGACGGGGGAATGAGCAGTTCTTC,-,TRBV15,TRBJ2-1,-
CASSQVGGKAFF,TGTGCCAGCAGCCAAGTAGGAGGGAAAGCTTTCTTT,-,TRBV3-1/TRBV3-2,TRBJ1-1,-
CASSRPGTEAFF,TGTGCCAGCAGCCGTCCGGGGACTGAAGCTTTCTTT,-,TRBV6-2/TRBV6-3,TRBJ1-1,-
CASSSGQPYEQYF,TGCGCCAGCAGCAGTGGACAGCCCTACGAGCAGTACTTC,-,TRBV10-1,TRBJ2-7,-
CASSLFGGREIDGYTF,TGCGCCAGCAGCTTGTTCGGGGGACGTGAGATAGATGGCTACACCTTC,-,TRBV5-1,TRBJ1-2,-
CASSTDKTYNEQFF,TGCGCCAGCAGCACCGACAAGACCTACAATGAGCAGTTCTTC,-,TRBV4-1,TRBJ2-1,-
CASSLPTGSPDTQYF,TGTGCCAGCAGCTTACCAACAGGGTCTCCAGATACGCAGTATTTT,-,TRBV7-9,TRBJ2-3,-
CSVLDTSGANVLTF,TGCAGCGTCTTAGACACCTCTGGGGCCAACGTCCTGACTTTC,-,TRBV29-1,TRBJ2-6,-
CASSAAAGGYNEQFF,TGTGCCAGCAGCGCGGCGGCGGGGGGTTACAATGAGCAGTTCTTC,TRBD2,TRBV9,TRBJ2-1,-
CASSVGVAGEVETQYF,TGTGCCAGCAGCGTAGGCGTAGCGGGGGAGGTTGAGACCCAGTACTTC,TRBD2,TRBV9,TRBJ2-5,-
CASSLPGGTLSSYNEQFF,TGTGCCAGCAGCTTACCGGGGGGGACATTAAGCTCCTACAATGAGCAGTTCTTC,TRBD2,TRBV7-2,TRBJ2-1,-
CATGVYQPQHF,TGTGCCACCGGTGTGTATCAGCCCCAGCATTTT,-,TRBV19,TRBJ1-5,-
CASSFGRGNYGYTF,TGTGCCAGCAGCTTCGGCAGGGGCAACTATGGCTACACCTTC,-,TRBV5-4,TRBJ1-2,-
CSVAGRNQPQHF,TGCAGCGTTGCAGGGAGAAATCAGCCCCAGCATTTT,-,TRBV29-1,TRBJ1-5,-
CASSFSPSRYEKLFF,TGTGCCAGCAGCTTTAGTCCCTCCCGATACGAAAAACTGTTTTTT,-,TRBV7-2,TRBJ1-4,-
CASSVGHHLSNQPQHF,TGTGCCAGCAGTGTAGGACACCACCTTAGCAATCAGCCCCAGCATTTT,-,TRBV6-1,TRBJ1-5,-
CASSIAVFAGTDTQYF,TGTGCCAGTAGTATAGCGGTTTTTGCCGGCACAGATACGCAGTATTTT,-,TRBV19,TRBJ2-3,-
CASSLEGLGKNGYTF,TGTGCCAGCAGCCTGGAGGGTCTCGGGAAAAATGGCTACACCTTC,-,TRBV3-1/TRBV3-2,TRBJ1-2,once
CARCLGDRVVYEQYF,TGTGCCAGGTGCCTAGGAGACAGGGTCGTCTACGAGCAGTACTTC,TRBD1,TRBV19,TRBJ2-7,-
CASSSGPYEQYF,TGTGCCAGCAGCTCCGGCCCCTACGAGCAGTACTTC,-,TRBV5-4,TRBJ2-7,-
CASSLSNGPGELFF,TGTGCCAGCAGCTTATCTAACGGGCCCGGGGAGCTGTTTTTT,-,TRBV7-8,TRBJ2-2,once
CASSVDSNYGYTF,TGTGCCAGCAGCGTGGATAGTAACTATGGCTACACCTTC,-,TRBV7-2,TRBJ1-2,few
CASSQVLGGNEKLFF,TGCGCCAGCAGCCAAGTTCTAGGGGGCAATGAAAAACTGTTTTTT,TRBD1,TRBV4-1,TRBJ1-4,-
CASERLDSYEQYF,TGTGCCAGCGAAAGACTCGACTCCTACGAGCAGTACTTC,-,TRBV2,TRBJ2-7,few
CASSVQGTTGNTIYF,TGTGCCAGCAGCGTTCAGGGTACTACTGGAAACACCATATATTTT,-,TRBV9,TRBJ1-3,few
CASSLPSGGGISPLHF,TGCGCCAGCAGCTTACCCTCAGGAGGGGGTATATCACCCCTCCACTTT,-,TRBV5-1,TRBJ1-6,-
CASSLATTTGVGYTF,TGTGCCAGCAGCTTAGCGACTACGACAGGGGTTGGCTACACCTTC,TRBD1,TRBV7-2,TRBJ1-2,-
CASSLVGGGNTDTQYF,TGTGCCAGCAGCTTAGTTGGGGGCGGAAACACAGATACGCAGTATTTT,-,TRBV7-2,TRBJ2-3,-
CASKVGQGSLWDTEAFF,TGCGCCAGCAAGGTTGGACAGGGGTCCCTTTGGGACACTGAAGCTTTCTTT,TRBD1,TRBV10-2,TRBJ1-1,-
CASSPNRGPEAFF,TGCGCCAGCAGCCCAAACAGGGGGCCTGAAGCTTTCTTT,TRBD1,TRBV4-3,TRBJ1-1,-
CASSQGTSGLKETQYF,TGCGCCAGCAGCCAAGGGACTAGCGGATTGAAAGAGACCCAGTACTTC,TRBD2,TRBV4-3,TRBJ2-5,-
CASSPDGGAAKLFF,TGTGCCAGCAGTCCAGACGGGGGGGCGGCAAAACTGTTTTTT,-,TRBV4-2,TRBJ1-4,-
CASSLVGVEETQYF,TGTGCCAGCAGCTTAGTTGGGGTAGAAGAGACCCAGTACTTC,-,TRBV7-9,TRBJ2-5,-
CASSQGASGGQGEQFF,TGCGCCAGCAGCCAAGGGGCCAGCGGGGGGCAAGGAGAGCAGTTCTTC,TRBD2,TRBV4-1,TRBJ2-1,-
CASSPGVNYGYTF,TGTGCCAGCTCACCAGGAGTGAACTATGGCTACACCTTC,-,TRBV18,TRBJ1-2,-
CASSVLGQTDTQYF,TGTGCCAGCAGCGTACTAGGACAGACCGATACGCAGTATTTT,-,TRBV9,TRBJ2-3,-
CAWALDYEQYF,TGTGCCTGGGCTTTGGATTACGAGCAGTACTTC,-,TRBV30,TRBJ2-7,-
CASSLLSPRTGDSYEQYF,TGTGCCAGCAGCTTACTCAGCCCCAGGACAGGGGACTCCTACGAGCAGTACTTC,TRBD1,TRBV7-9,TRBJ2-7,-
CASSLRGRSDGYTF,TGTGCCAGCAGCTTAAGGGGGCGCTCAGATGGCTACACCTTC,TRBD1,TRBV7-2,TRBJ1-2,-
CASREEYYGYTF,TGTGCCAGTAGGGAAGAGTACTATGGCTACACCTTC,-,TRBV19,TRBJ1-2,-
CASGRTDAGELFF,TGTGCCAGCGGAAGGACTGATGCCGGGGAGCTGTTTTTT,-,TRBV3-1/TRBV3-2,TRBJ2-2,-
CSGGAYNEQFF,TGCAGTGGGGGCGCCTACAATGAGCAGTTCTTC,-,TRBV20-1,TRBJ2-1,-
CASRRAGENIQYF,TGTGCCAGCAGACGGGCGGGGGAAAACATTCAGTACTTC,TRBD2,TRBV7-9,TRBJ2-4,-
CASSLRVGTGNYNYEQYF,TGTGCCAGCAGTTTACGGGTGGGGACAGGGAATTATAACTACGAGCAGTACTTC,TRBD1,TRBV27,TRBJ2-7,-
CATSDKRIRETQYF,TGTGCCACCAGTGACAAGAGGATTCGGGAGACCCAGTACTTC,-,TRBV24-1,TRBJ2-5,-
CASRFGNTEAFF,TGCGCCAGCAGATTCGGGAACACTGAAGCTTTCTTT,-,TRBV4-1,TRBJ1-1,-
CSAVKNTEAFF,TGCAGTGCTGTTAAAAACACTGAAGCTTTCTTT,-,TRBV20-1,TRBJ1-1,-
CASSPKRGDYNEQFF,TGTGCCAGCTCACCGAAGCGGGGGGACTACAATGAGCAGTTCTTC,TRBD2,TRBV18,TRBJ2-1,-
CATSDFTGGVHGYTF,TGTGCCACCAGTGATTTCACAGGGGGCGTCCATGGCTACACCTTC,TRBD1,TRBV24-1,TRBJ1-2,-